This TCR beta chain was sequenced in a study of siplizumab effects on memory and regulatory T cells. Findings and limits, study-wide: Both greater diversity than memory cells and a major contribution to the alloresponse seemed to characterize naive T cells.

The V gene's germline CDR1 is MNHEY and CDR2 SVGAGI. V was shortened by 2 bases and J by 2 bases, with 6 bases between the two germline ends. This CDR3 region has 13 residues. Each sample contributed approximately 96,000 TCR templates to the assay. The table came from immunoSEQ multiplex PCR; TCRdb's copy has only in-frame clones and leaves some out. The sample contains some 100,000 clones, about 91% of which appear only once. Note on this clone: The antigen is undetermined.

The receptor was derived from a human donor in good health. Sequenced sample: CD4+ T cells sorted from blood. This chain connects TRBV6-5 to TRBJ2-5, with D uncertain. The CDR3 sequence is CASSYSLQETQYF. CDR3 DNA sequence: TGTGCCAGCAGTTACAGCCTTCAAGAGACCCAGTACTTC.